The next 24 T cell receptor beta chains were all read from a single sample in a study of CD8+ T cells in alopecia areata. Sequencing templates came from extracted RNA that was reverse transcribed into cDNA. TCRdb keeps only in-frame clones here, not all; method: immunoSEQ multiplex PCR. The sample carries about 20,000 clones, around 62% recorded once. Researchers took lesional scalp punch biopsies and peripheral blood from people who were alopecia areata patients. Sequences were derived from skin, sampled at week 0. The source is a human donor with alopecia areata.

This clone came up once. The chain couples TRBV7-9 to TRBJ1-1; D is possibly TRBD1 (5 bases). The CDR3 is made up of 12 amino acids. CDR1 is SEHNR and CDR2 is FQNEAQ in the germline V gene (reference sequence). The V end was cut by 7 bases, the J end by 5 bases, with 11 bases between. The CDR3 nucleotides are TGTGCCAGCAACATGGGGGGGACTGAAGCTTTCTTT. Translating gives CASNMGGTEAFF.

The CDR3 sequence: CASNGGDSGELFF. For the CDR3, the DNA is TGCGCCAGCAACGGGGGAGACTCCGGGGAGCTGTTTTTT. V and J are TRBV5-1 and TRBJ2-2, with a possible D match to TRBD2 (6 bases). The germline V gene encodes CDR1 SGHRS and CDR2 YFSETQ. The CDR3 is 13 amino acids. The V gene lost 6 bases and the J gene lost 6 bases, with 12 bases spanning the gap.

This chain connects TRBV23-1 to TRBJ2-7, with 10 bases aligning to TRBD1. TRBV23-1 has ORF status, its function being uncertain. CDR3 size: 16 residues. Losses at the gene ends were 3 bases for V and 4 bases for J; bases not matched to a gene: 9. The CDR3 nucleotides are TGCGCCAGCAGTCATCAAAGACAGGGGGCACGTTACGAGCAGTACTTC. Amino acids: CASSHQRQGARYEQYF.

The V and J genes are TRBV19 and TRBJ1-5; 9 bases map to TRBD1. There are 14 residues in the CDR3. CDR1 and CDR2 from the germline V gene are LNHDA and SQIVND (reference sequence). After removal of 8 bases from V and 4 bases from J, the junction contained 6 bases not matched to a gene. Written as DNA, the CDR3 is TGTGCCAGTGCCGCTGGACAGGGGAATCAGCCCCAGCATTTT. Its protein product is CASAAGQGNQPQHF.

This chain uses TRBV6-9 with TRBJ2-1; 7 bases map to TRBD1. Germline values: CDR1 MNHGY, CDR2 SVAAGI. Trimming removed 4 bases from V and 0 bases from J; junction bases left unmatched: 6. The CDR3 runs to 16 residues. The chain's CDR3 is CASSFDRDSSYNEQFF. The CDR3 region has the DNA TGTGCCAGCAGTTTTGACCGGGACAGCTCCTACAATGAGCAGTTCTTC.

This chain links TRBV29-1 with TRBJ1-1, with D maybe TRBD1 (5 bases). Trimming cost V 8 bases and J 5 bases, with 18 bases left between them. The length of the CDR3 is 13 residues. Germline CDR1 SQVTM, CDR2 ANQGSEA. In DNA, the CDR3 is TGCAGCACTATCCTCGGGGGGGGGACTGAAGCTTTCTTT. Its translation is CSTILGGGTEAFF.

The rearrangement uses TRBV4-2 and TRBJ2-6; 7 bases agree with TRBD1. V dropped 3 bases and J dropped 0; count of bases not matched to a gene: 2. This CDR3 is built from 16 residues. Germline V gene sequence: CDR1 LGHNA, CDR2 YNFKEQ. The CDR3 DNA reads as TGTGCCAGCAGCCAGGCAGGGGGCTCTGGGGCCAACGTCCTGACTTTC. It translates to CASSQAGGSGANVLTF.

The chain links TRBV19 to TRBJ1-5; TRBD1 aligns across 8 bases. The V gene's germline CDR1 is LNHDA and CDR2 SQIVND (reference sequence). J gave up 3 bases and V 3 bases, and 7 bases lay outside the gene matches. CDR3 length: 16 residues. The CDR3 protein is CASSISSGGHNQPQHF. The CDR3 DNA is TGTGCCAGTAGTATTAGCTCAGGGGGCCACAATCAGCCCCAGCATTTT. Complete variable domain (other parts from reference TRBV19 and TRBJ1-5): DGGITQSPKYLFRKEGQNVTLSCEQNLNHDAMYWYRQDPGQGLRLIYYSQIVNDFQKGDIAEGYSVSREKKESFPLTVTSAQKNPTAFYLCASSISSGGHNQPQHFGDGTRLSIL.

This clone was observed a few times. This chain links TRBV7-2 with TRBJ2-7; unclear D gene. The V end was cut by 1 base, the J end by 3 bases, with 10 bases between. This CDR3 has 14 residues. The V gene's germline CDR1 is SGHTA and CDR2 FQGNSA. CDR3 nucleotides: TGTGCCAGCAGCTTAGTTCCGGAGTACTACGAGCAGTACTTC. Its translation is CASSLVPEYYEQYF.

CDR3 residues: CASSQDISGAYGGYTF. Here the CDR3 DNA reads TGCGCCAGCAGCCAAGATATATCGGGGGCGTATGGTGGCTACACCTTC. The chain carries TRBV4-3 and TRBJ1-2; TRBD1 is a possible D gene (6 bases). Germline CDR1 LGHNA, CDR2 YSLEER. The CDR3 length is 16 residues. V lost 0 bases, J lost 7 bases, and 18 bases lay in between.

This chain connects TRBV18 to TRBJ2-5, with D tentatively TRBD2 (6 bases). The germline gives CDR1 KGHSH, CDR2 LQKENI. The ends were cut back, 5 bases at V and 1 base at J, with 8 bases in the middle. The CDR3 extends over 13 amino acids. CDR3 DNA sequence: TGTGCCAGCTCAAGGGGACTCCAAGAGACCCAGTACTTC. Residues: CASSRGLQETQYF. The full variable domain, rest sourced from reference TRBV18 and TRBJ2-5, is NAGVMQNPRHLVRRRGQEARLRCSPMKGHSHVYWYRQLPEEGLKFMVYLQKENIIDESGMPKERFSAEFPKEGPSILRIQQVVRGDSAAYFCASSRGLQETQYFGPGTRLLVL.

The chain combines TRBV19 with TRBJ1-2; 8 nucleotides align to TRBD1. CDR3 length: 15 residues. V trimming: 7 bases; J trimming: 4 bases; junction bases outside the gene matches: 11. From germline, CDR1 is LNHDA and CDR2 SQIVND (reference sequence). This chain's CDR3 is CASTILGTGGYGYTF. CDR3 bases: TGTGCCAGTACCATCCTGGGGACAGGTGGCTATGGCTACACCTTC.

V gene TRBV7-2 combines with J gene TRBJ2-5; possibly TRBD2 for D (6 bases). The CDR3 sequence is 15 residues long. Germline CDR1 reads SGHTA; CDR2 reads FQGNSA. Trimming pared 1 base from V and 4 bases from J, leaving 13 bases between. CDR3 residues: CASSLDGGALETQYF. DNA for the CDR3: TGTGCCAGCAGCTTAGACGGGGGAGCGCTAGAGACCCAGTACTTC.

The V and J genes are TRBV6-1 and TRBJ1-1; TRBD1 matches 7 bases. V trimming: 5 bases; J trimming: 5 bases; junction bases outside the gene matches: 8. There are 14 residues in the CDR3. The germline V gene encodes CDR1 MNHNS and CDR2 SASEGT. CDR3 in DNA: TGTGCCAGCAGTTCGGACAGGCCCGGGACTGAAGCTTTCTTT. It is translated as CASSSDRPGTEAFF.

The table lists this clone with a few counts. This sequence joins TRBV7-2 and TRBJ2-3, with TRBD1 matching 8 bases. The CDR3 loop spans 15 amino acids. J was trimmed by 4 bases and V by 5 bases; bases with no gene match: 8. Germline V gene sequence: CDR1 SGHTA, CDR2 FQGNSA. This CDR3 reads CASSNTGGRADTQYF. The CDR3 DNA sequence: TGTGCCAGCAGCAATACAGGGGGGCGGGCAGATACGCAGTATTTT.

V usage is TRBV5-1 and J usage is TRBJ1-5, with D possibly being TRBD1 (5 bases). The V gene's germline CDR1 is SGHRS and CDR2 YFSETQ. The CDR3 runs to 15 residues. V was trimmed by 3 bases and J by 0 bases, leaving 10 bases between them. CDR3 sequence: CASSSGQDSNQPQHF. CDR3 DNA sequence: TGCGCCAGCAGCTCAGGACAAGATAGCAATCAGCCCCAGCATTTT. Drawing the rest from reference TRBV5-1 and TRBJ1-5, the complete variable domain is KAGVTQTPRYLIKTRGQQVTLSCSPISGHRSVSWYQQTPGQGLQFLFEYFSETQRNKGNFPGRFSGRQFSNSRSEMNVSTLELGDSALYLCASSSGQDSNQPQHFGDGTRLSIL.

The chain recombines TRBV5-1 with TRBJ2-1; 8 bases agree with TRBD2. The V and J ends lost 4 bases and 8 bases, in that order; junction bases with no gene match: 17. The CDR3 totals 17 residues. Germline CDR1 SGHRS, CDR2 YFSETQ. CDR3 coding DNA: TGCGCCAGCAGCCCGTACACGAGTAGCGGGGCCCTCGATGAGCAGTTCTTC. The encoded protein is CASSPYTSSGALDEQFF.

This clone has only a few counts. The V and J genes are TRBV7-6 and TRBJ1-4; D unclear. From germline, CDR1 is SGHVS and CDR2 FNYEAQ. This CDR3 has 14 amino acids. V gave up 5 bases and J gave up 2 bases, with 9 bases separating them. DNA for the CDR3: TGTGCCAGCAGCCTCGGCTCGACTAATGAAAAACTGTTTTTT. Its translation: CASSLGSTNEKLFF.

This clone was detected a few times. The chain carries TRBV29-1 and TRBJ2-1; TRBD2 aligns across 9 bases. J gave up 0 bases and V 8 bases, and 5 bases lay outside the gene matches. Germline V lookup: CDR1 SQVTM, CDR2 ANQGSEA. The CDR3 has 14 residues. The CDR3 protein is CSLPAGGSYNEQFF. The DNA of the CDR3 is TGCAGCCTCCCAGCGGGGGGCTCCTACAATGAGCAGTTCTTC.

The chain links TRBV10-3 to TRBJ2-2; D is possibly TRBD1 (6 bases). The germline CDR1 and CDR2 sequences are ENHRY and SYGVKD. V lost 4 bases to trimming and J lost 5 bases, with 8 bases between them. This CDR3 has 13 amino acids. In DNA form, the CDR3 reads TGTGCCATCAGTGTCACAGGGACCGGGGAGCTGTTTTTT. This gives the protein CAISVTGTGELFF.

The chain recombines TRBV6-5 with TRBJ1-6; no reliable D call. Germline V gene data show CDR1 as MNHEY and CDR2 as SVGAGI. The CDR3 length is 14 residues. The CDR3 nucleotides are TGTGCTACAACGAAGAACTCCTATAATTCACCCCTCCACTTT. Its protein is CATTKNSYNSPLHF.

This clone was counted between two and nine times. The rearrangement uses TRBV4-2 and TRBJ1-1; 7 positions agree with TRBD1. Germline assignment: CDR1 LGHNA and CDR2 YNFKEQ. CDR3 length: 13 residues. V gave up 7 bases and J gave up 7 bases; unmatched junction bases: 9. This CDR3 reads CASTTGEEGEAFF. The CDR3 DNA follows: TGTGCCAGCACCACAGGGGAAGAAGGTGAAGCTTTCTTT.

V gene TRBV5-5 combines with J gene TRBJ2-3; TRBD1 matches at 7 bases. J gave up 1 base and V 4 bases, and 3 bases lay outside the gene matches. The CDR3 loop spans 14 amino acids. The germline CDR1 and CDR2 sequences are SGHKS and YYEKEE (reference sequence). The CDR3 sequence is CASSRGQGTDTQYF. CDR3 DNA sequence: TGTGCCAGCAGCAGAGGACAGGGCACAGATACGCAGTATTTT.

The CDR3 region is CASSPKETQYF. CDR3 coding DNA: TGTGCCAGCAGCCCAAAAGAGACCCAGTACTTC. The genes are TRBV7-2 and TRBJ2-5; D not resolved. This CDR3 comprises 11 residues. The germline V and J ends were trimmed by 5 bases and 3 bases, with 4 bases remaining between them. Germline V lookup: CDR1 SGHTA, CDR2 FQGNSA.